The next 13 T cell receptor beta chains were all read from a single sample in a study of shared clonotypes between healthy human individuals (dated by TCRdb to about 2020). CD8 naive samples consisted of CD45RO-negative cells that were positively selected for CCR7, yielding a CD45RA+CCR7+ population without TemRA cells. The library was produced with the immunoSEQ multiplex PCR assay. TCRdb holds this immuneACCESS table with in-frame rearrangements only. Some clones are missing; in checked studies, unresolved V genes explain under half, and the rest has no known cause. This sample comprises about 2 million clones, approximately 94% of them detected only once. Jointly, the top ten make up 0.85% to 1.3% of the sample. Sequenced sample: naive CD8+ T cells sorted from blood. Read against the paper, the sample's cell subset or site label means: CD45RA+CCR7+. Every receptor here comes from a young man in good health.

This clone appeared a single time. The V call is TRBV5-8, the J call TRBJ1-2; D may be TRBD1 (6 bases). V was pared by 2 bases and J by 8 bases, with 16 bases between. This CDR3 spans 14 amino acids. Per the germline V gene, CDR1 is SGHTS and CDR2 is YDEGEE. DNA of the CDR3: TGTGCCAGCAGCTTAATTACGGGGGCGCCCGGCTACACCTTC. Translation: CASSLITGAPGYTF.

The V and J genes are TRBV5-5 and TRBJ2-7; TRBD1 matches 9 bases. The ends lost 0 bases at V and 6 bases at J; junction bases unmatched: 4. The CDR3 has 14 amino acids. The V gene's germline CDR1 is SGHKS and CDR2 YYEKEE (reference sequence). This CDR3 reads CASSLGDRAAEQYF. In nucleotides, the CDR3 is TGTGCCAGCAGCTTGGGGGACAGGGCCGCCGAGCAGTACTTC.

The V call is TRBV7-9, the J call TRBJ1-1; 7 bases are a match to TRBD1. Germline V gene data show CDR1 as SEHNR and CDR2 as FQNEAQ (reference sequence). V gave up 0 bases and J gave up 3 bases; unmatched junction bases: 1. The CDR3 covers 14 residues. CDR3 nucleotide sequence: TGTGCCAGCAGCTTAGCTCAGGGGGACACTGAAGCTTTCTTT. Its translation: CASSLAQGDTEAFF.

This clone has just one count. The V gene is TRBV6-5, the J gene TRBJ2-1, with 10 bases that match TRBD2. Germline V CDR1 and CDR2: MNHEY, SVGAGI. V was pared by 5 bases and J by 8 bases, with 9 bases of the junction left unmatched. The CDR3 is made up of 15 amino acids. CDR3 protein: CASSLKRGGLYEQFF. In nucleotides, the CDR3 is TGTGCCAGCAGTCTCAAGCGGGGGGGCCTGTATGAGCAGTTCTTC.

The table lists this clone with a count of one. The rearrangement links TRBV7-9 to TRBJ2-7, with a weak D call TRBD2 (6 bases). This CDR3 is 15 amino acids long. CDR1 SEHNR and CDR2 FQNEAQ come from the germline V gene (reference sequence). V lost 4 bases and J 3 bases, leaving 16 bases between the germline ends. CDR3 coding DNA: TGTGCCAGCAGCTCCCCCACTCGGGGGATCTACGAGCAGTACTTC. This sequence encodes CASSSPTRGIYEQYF.

This clone was detected once. The rearrangement links TRBV6-5 to TRBJ2-7; D could derive from TRBD1 or TRBD2 (6 bases each). Germline-derived CDR1 and CDR2 are MNHEY and SVGAGI. The CDR3 is 14 residues long. Trimming removed 0 bases at V and 5 bases at J, with 11 bases between. The CDR3 here is CASSYSEGGNEQYF. As DNA, the CDR3 is TGTGCCAGCAGTTACTCGGAAGGGGGGAACGAGCAGTACTTC.

This chain connects TRBV6-5 to TRBJ1-2; D remains ambiguous. The CDR3 spans 13 residues. The V end was cut by 2 bases, the J end by 4 bases, with 8 bases between. Germline V lookup: CDR1 MNHEY, CDR2 SVGAGI. DNA of the CDR3: TGTGCCAGCAGTTACAAATGGGGCTATGGCTACACCTTC. As protein: CASSYKWGYGYTF.

The chain is built from TRBV6-1 and TRBJ2-1, with a weak D call TRBD2 (6 bases). The CDR3 sequence is 13 residues long. Germline V gives CDR1 MNHNS, CDR2 SASEGT. V lost 8 bases to trimming and J lost 6 bases, with 14 bases between them. CDR3 in amino acids: CASGRGDFNEQFF. The CDR3 DNA reads as TGTGCCAGCGGTCGCGGGGATTTCAATGAGCAGTTCTTC.

The J gene is TRBJ1-1, the V gene TRBV7-2, with D uncertain. The germline gives CDR1 SGHTA, CDR2 FQGNSA. This CDR3 has 12 amino acids. Deletions cut 5 bases from V and 5 bases from J, with 9 bases between. The DNA for the CDR3 is TGTGCCAGCAGCCCCATAGGGACTGAAGCTTTCTTT. Residues: CASSPIGTEAFF.

This chain connects TRBV2 to TRBJ2-7, with D tentatively TRBD1 (6 bases). Per germline, CDR1 SNHLY and CDR2 FYNNEI. Trimming left V 6 bases short and J 4 bases short, with 13 bases between. The CDR3 contains 13 residues. This CDR3 is CASSNLDSYEQYF. The CDR3 nucleotides are TGTGCCAGCAGCAATTTGGACAGTTACGAGCAGTACTTC.

This clone was picked up one time. Other DNA sequences from this sample encode an identical CDR3 as well. The chain is built from TRBV19 and TRBJ2-7; D might be TRBD2 (5 bases). V lost 6 bases to trimming and J lost 1 base, with 10 bases between them. This CDR3 is built from 13 residues. CDR1 is LNHDA and CDR2 is SQIVND in the germline V gene (reference sequence). In DNA form, the CDR3 reads TGTGCCAGTAGCTCAGGAGGTTCCTACGAGCAGTACTTC. Its protein is CASSSGGSYEQYF.

The rearrangement uses TRBV4-1 and TRBJ1-2; a weak D match, TRBD1 (5 bases). The CDR3 length is 15 residues. Germline V lookup: CDR1 MGHRA, CDR2 YSYEKL. V was clipped by 0 bases and J by 4 bases, with 12 bases between them. Here the CDR3 DNA reads TGCGCCAGCAGCCAAGACTCAGGGAATCGCTATGGCTACACCTTC. The encoded protein is CASSQDSGNRYGYTF.

The chain is built from TRBV29-1 and TRBJ2-5; D unresolved. The CDR3 consists of 12 residues. V was pared by 0 bases and J by 2 bases, with 4 bases between. Germline CDR1 SQVTM, CDR2 ANQGSEA. CDR3 residues: CSVEDWQETQYF. CDR3 sequence (DNA): TGCAGCGTTGAAGACTGGCAAGAGACCCAGTACTTC.